This T cell receptor beta chain was sequenced for a study of early T cells in non-severe SARS-CoV-2 infection. Per the germline V gene, CDR1 is SEHNR and CDR2 is FQNEAQ (reference sequence). V lost 0 bases and J lost 10; bases outside the gene matches: 4. This CDR3 is 14 amino acids long. This clonotype turned up a few times. MiXCR, applied by TCRdb to the 5' RACE reads, yields one record per CDR3 protein. The sample consists of approximately 73,000 distinct CDR3 sequences, around 13% of them appearing once. V gene TRBV7-9 combines with J gene TRBJ2-1, with 9 bases identical to TRBD2. Sequencing used whole blood. This sequence was found in an adult who was a healthcare worker with PCR-confirmed SARS-CoV-2 infection or an uninfected control (not recorded which). The CDR3 DNA reads as TGTGCCAGCAGCTTAGCTAGCGGGAGAGGCGAGCAGTTCTTC. This codes for CASSLASGRGEQFF.